This TCR beta chain emerged from a study of OX40 agonist ivuxolimab in advanced cancers. Generated by immunoSEQ multiplex PCR, the TCRdb table keeps only in-frame clones and is missing some. Of roughly 92,000 clones listed, around 91% are singletons. Regarding this clone: Its antigen is not known.

Germline assignment: CDR1 DFQATT and CDR2 SNEGSKA (reference sequence). V lost 8 bases and J lost 6, with 13 bases in between. CDR3 length: 11 amino acids. Findings and caveats of the study: Both CD4+ and CD8+ T cell populations in blood had undergone clonal expansion by week 6 at 0.1 to 3.0 mg/kg. Antigens targeted by the expanded peripheral T cells were not determined.

The sequence was obtained from an adult with an advanced solid tumor such as melanoma, head and neck, liver or kidney cancer. This chain uses TRBV20-1 with TRBJ1-2; D is ambiguous. Sequencing used CD4+ or CD8+ T cells sorted from blood, obtained in a trial of the OX40 agonist ivuxolimab. The CDR3 DNA reads as TGCAGTCCCCAGAAGGTCGATGGCTACACCTTC. It specifies CSPQKVDGYTF.